Reported below is one T cell receptor beta chain. This clonotype has at least ten counts. What antigen it recognizes has not been identified. It has no much larger one-base neighbor in the sample; base qualities were not kept. Ophthalmopathy patients had moderately to severely active disease, Clinical Activity Score of at least 3, NOSPECS grade of at least 4, and disease duration under 3 months. Patients with other autoimmune diseases, uncontrolled infections, pregnancy or lactation were excluded from the study. Clinical symptoms, serum thyroxine, TRAb, thyroid ultrasound and orbital computed tomography were used for diagnosis. Ficoll-Paque density gradient centrifugation was used to isolate PBMCs from under 11 ml of fresh peripheral blood. Total RNA was extracted using Trizol reagent, and RNA quality was checked on an Agilent 2100 Bioanalyzer. These data come from a study of Graves' ophthalmopathy and Graves' hyperthyroidism (dated by TCRdb to 2016 to 2019). Looking at the study overall: Peripheral blood was collected at initial diagnosis, prior to any treatment. The independent validation cohort included approximately 19 hyperthyroidism patients plus 17 patients who later progressed from hyperthyroidism to ophthalmopathy. Following sampling, methimazole starting at 30 mg daily was administered to hyperthyroidism patients, and high-dose intravenous methylprednisolone was administered to ophthalmopathy patients. TCR beta repertoire signatures were used to distinguish Graves' ophthalmopathy from Graves' hyperthyroidism and to predict progression to ophthalmopathy. In more than five hyperthyroidism patients, T-cell repertoires of thyroid tissue and blood were compared. To explore V-J signatures that distinguish ophthalmopathy from hyperthyroidism, a discovery set of around 100 patients was enrolled, made up of around 40 with ophthalmopathy and 57 with stable hyperthyroidism. In total, around 130 blood samples were TCR-sequenced: 40 to 45 ophthalmopathy, roughly 80 hyperthyroidism and approximately 17 hyperthyroidism-to-ophthalmopathy patients.

Overall results and qualifications from the work: Among expanded thyroid clonotypes with frequency above 0.001, most also showed up in blood, which suggests that blood repertoires may reflect the thyroid immune response. No statistical method was used to predetermine the sample size, and group allocation was not hidden from the investigators. In cross-validation, the 13-signature model distinguished ophthalmopathy from stable hyperthyroidism with more than 85% sensitivity and 81.08% specificity, while in the test set the corresponding values were about 80% and 75%. In validation, the model predicted ophthalmopathy progression with about 64% sensitivity and roughly 72% specificity; about a dozen predicted patients were CT-confirmed with GO in a median of approximately 6.5 months.

TCR beta CDR3 regions were amplified from RNA transcripts for repertoire sequencing. HTBI primers and the Qiagen OneStep RT-PCR kit were used in a first-round RT-PCR, which was followed by a second-round multiplex PCR, size selection and purification. The libraries underwent paired-end sequencing with 100 bp reads on an Illumina HiSeq2000. Under the source paper's analysis protocol: SOAPnuke was used for read processing, and reads with adapters, uncalled bases, a mean Phred below 15, or no exact constant-primer or identifier match were discarded. COPE v1.2.5 was used to merge high-quality paired reads. Unique nucleotide sequences were defined as clonotypes and aligned to IMGT TRB V, D and J references using MiTCR v1.1. The analysis was limited to V-J combinations with a frequency above 0.0001, which together covered 99.2% of repertoires. A TCR clonal expansion and chaos score per V-J combination was defined as the ratio of F50 clonal expansion to chaos observed in the TCRdist matrix. Features were reduced by Welch's t-statistics and random forest to more than 10 V-J combinations, which fed a naive Bayes classifier. Thyroid-blood repertoire similarity was quantified with the Morisita-Horn index. Using fastp at Q25 and MiXCR, TCRdb reprocessed the public reads and kept productive beta chains. For every CDR3 protein sequence, its rows merge into one entry that carries the most common genes and DNA. Here the V and J calls rest on TCRdb's processing, not on the authors' analysis. The table for this sample lists about 740,000 distinct CDR3 sequences; approximately 40% of them were counted only once. The ten biggest clones cover roughly 46% of the sample.

After removal of 6 bases from V and 6 bases from J, the junction retains 7 bases not matched to a gene. From the cysteine up to the phenylalanine, the CDR3 has a length of 13 residues. Of all the DNA, just the CDR3 is kept, 39 bases in frame from base 1. Recombination joined TRBV12-3 or TRBV12-4 with TRBJ1-2; the central 7 bases match TRBD1. Sequencing input: peripheral blood. This sequence was found in an adult man with Graves' ophthalmopathy. The CDR3 loop reads CASSLSQGDGYTF. The nucleotides read TGTGCCAGCAGCTTAAGCCAGGGGGATGGCTACACCTTC.